The 15 T cell receptor beta chains below all came from one sample that was sequenced in a study of vaccination and CD4 T cells after COVID-19. The time point was: late sampling 161 to 241 days after vaccination in a few convalescent patients. Specified treatment: roughly ten-day PBMC culture with coronavirus spike peptide pools or control peptides (ViraFEST assay). The antigens of these receptors remain unknown. Sequencing of the DNA from cultured CD4+ T cells was carried out with the Oncomine TCR Beta short-read assay. A single record per CDR3 protein comes from TCRdb applying MiXCR to the PCR reads. The sample shows tens of thousands of distinct CDR3 sequences, around 28% of them seen only once. The sample in question was CD4+ T cells from blood, cultured in vitro, obtained about 7 months after SARS-CoV-2 vaccination. Source of these receptors: a human donor who had recovered from COVID-19.

Regarding this clonotype: The limits of the CDR3 on the DNA are not certain, so only TCRdb's listed CDR3 is given. The chain combines TRBV20-1 with TRBJ2-5; the table's D call of TRBD1 was not tested on the DNA. The CDR3 is made up of 21 amino acids, end residues included. CDR1 is DFQATT and CDR2 is SNEGSKA in the germline V gene (reference sequence). CDR3 sequence: CSAPRQGYEQYFGPGRETQYF.

There are a few counts of this clonotype. This rearrangement joins TRBV7-9 to TRBJ1-5; the D is unclear. Trimming removed 9 bases from V and 2 bases from J, with 14 bases in between. The CDR3 is made up of 14 amino acids. CDR1 and CDR2 from the germline V gene are SEHNR and FQNEAQ (reference sequence). This CDR3 reads CASGKGDRNQPQHF. CDR3 nucleotide sequence: TGTGCCAGTGGGAAGGGAGATCGCAATCAGCCCCAGCATTTT.

This clonotype was recorded a few times. The V gene is TRBV11-2, the J gene TRBJ2-7; no firm D call. Germline V gene lookup returns CDR1 SGHAT and CDR2 FQNNGV. Trimming cost V 1 base and J 0 bases, with 16 bases left between them. The CDR3 loop spans 17 amino acids. In DNA, the CDR3 is TGTGCCAGCAGCTTAGTATCCCCGGGCAGCAGCTCCTACGAGCAGTACTTC. Translation: CASSLVSPGSSSYEQYF.

This clonotype was observed a handful of times. The chain uses TRBV7-2 and TRBJ2-1, with 7 bases aligning to TRBD2. The CDR3 is 14 amino acids. Germline loops: CDR1 SGHTA, CDR2 FQGNSA. V lost 5 bases, J lost 7 bases, and 8 bases stayed unmatched. In DNA form, the CDR3 reads TGTGCCAGCAGCCGGAGGGAGGGCAGAAATGAGCAGTTCTTC. This gives the protein CASSRREGRNEQFF.

The chain has TRBV28 and TRBJ1-5; 10 bases line up with TRBD1. Germline CDR1 is MDHEN and CDR2 is SYDVKM. The junction had 18 bases not matched to a gene; V was cut back by 6 bases and J by 4 bases. The CDR3 runs 19 residues. As DNA, the CDR3 is TGTGCCAGCAGACCCTTTACGGGACAGGGGCTTGGAGGGAATCAGCCCCAGCATTTT. The encoded protein is CASRPFTGQGLGGNQPQHF. The full variable domain, with the rest looked up from reference TRBV28 and TRBJ1-5, is DVKVTQSSRYLVKRTGEKVFLECVQDMDHENMFWYRQDPGLGLRLIYFSYDVKMKEKGDIPEGYSVSREKKERFSLILESASTNQTSMYLCASRPFTGQGLGGNQPQHFGDGTRLSIL.

This clonotype has just a few counts. The rearrangement uses TRBV28 and TRBJ1-5; D may be TRBD1 (5 bases). CDR1 is MDHEN and CDR2 is SYDVKM in the germline V gene. The length of the CDR3 is 18 residues. The ends were cut back, 3 bases at V and 2 bases at J, with 20 bases in the middle. CDR3 protein: CASSLSRWGSDGNQPQHF. CDR3 DNA: TGTGCCAGCAGTTTGTCTAGGTGGGGGTCGGATGGCAATCAGCCCCAGCATTTT.

V and J are TRBV7-3 and TRBJ2-3; D remains unclear. CDR1 is SGHTA and CDR2 is FQGTGA in the germline V gene. The CDR3 runs 13 residues. Between the trimmed V and J ends, which lost 5 bases and 7 bases, there was a span of 13 bases. CDR3 in DNA: TGTGCCAGCAGCCAAATGGATGGGCATACGCAGTATTTT. Residues: CASSQMDGHTQYF.

The table lists this clonotype with a few counts. The rearrangement joins TRBV20-1 to TRBJ2-1; 12 positions agree with TRBD2. The CDR3 has 17 residues. The junction had 21 bases not matched to a gene; V was cut back by 3 bases and J by 15 bases. In germline, CDR1 is DFQATT, CDR2 SNEGSKA (reference sequence). Written as DNA, the CDR3 is TGCAGTGCTAGGACTAGCGGGAGAGCCTCCGACGAAATGAGAGCGTTCTTC. This translates into CSARTSGRASDEMRAFF.

This clonotype turned up a few times. The V gene is TRBV7-8, the J gene TRBJ2-7; perhaps TRBD2 as D (6 bases). Germline CDR1 is SGHVS and CDR2 is FQNEAQ. The CDR3 spans 14 residues. Trimming removed 3 bases at V and 2 bases at J, with 11 bases between. The CDR3 loop reads CASSFGTPAYEQYF. DNA for the CDR3: TGTGCCAGCAGCTTTGGGACTCCCGCCTACGAGCAGTACTTC.

This clonotype has only a few counts. The chain joins TRBV19 to TRBJ1-1; no clear D. Trimming removed 7 bases from V and 0 bases from J, with 12 bases in between. The CDR3 totals 14 residues. Germline CDR1 is LNHDA and CDR2 is SQIVND (reference sequence). The CDR3 nucleotides are TGTGCCAGTAATCCAGGACGGATGAACACTGAAGCTTTCTTT. Amino acid sequence: CASNPGRMNTEAFF.

The chain recombines TRBV19 with TRBJ2-7; D unclear. Germline V gene data show CDR1 as LNHDA and CDR2 as SQIVND (reference sequence). V lost 5 bases to trimming and J lost 6 bases, with 11 bases between them. The CDR3 loop spans 12 amino acids. The CDR3 loop reads CASSSHISEQYF. DNA of the CDR3: TGTGCCAGTAGTTCGCACATTTCCGAGCAGTACTTC.

This clonotype was recorded a few times. The J gene is TRBJ1-1, the V gene TRBV6-1; TRBD1 matches 7 bases. V lost 6 bases and J lost 1; bases outside the gene matches: 2. The CDR3 totals 13 residues. Looked up from germline, CDR1 is MNHNS and CDR2 is SASEGT. CDR3 DNA: TGTGCCAGCAGGCCAGGGGGGAACACTGAAGCTTTCTTT. Translated: CASRPGGNTEAFF.

The chain joins TRBV10-3 to TRBJ1-2; D gene ambiguous. The CDR3 consists of 14 residues. Looked up from germline, CDR1 is ENHRY and CDR2 is SYGVKD. Trimming shortened V by 10 bases and J by 3 bases, and 18 bases separated the two germline ends. The CDR3 DNA is TGTGCCACGCTCGTCGGGCTGCGGGACTATGGCTACACCTTC. It is translated as CATLVGLRDYGYTF.

The chain carries TRBV11-2 and TRBJ1-2, with D possibly matching TRBD1 (5 bases). V lost 2 bases and J 5 bases, leaving 15 bases between the germline ends. Looked up from germline, CDR1 is SGHAT and CDR2 is FQNNGV. The CDR3 is 15 amino acids. The DNA of the CDR3 is TGTGCCAGCAGCTTAACCGGGGGAGTCAGTTATGGCTACACCTTC. Its translation is CASSLTGGVSYGYTF.

This clonotype showed up just once. The chain combines TRBV19 with TRBJ1-5; no clear D. The CDR3 runs 17 residues. Per germline, CDR1 LNHDA and CDR2 SQIVND (reference sequence). V was cut by 6 bases and J by 2 bases, with 20 bases left in between. CDR3 region: CASRMSAPTIGNQPQHF. DNA of the CDR3: TGTGCCAGTAGGATGTCTGCGCCGACGATCGGCAATCAGCCCCAGCATTTT.